These T cell receptor beta chains were read from a single sample in a study of vaccination and CD4 T cells after COVID-19. No antigen is known for these receptors. TCRdb reanalysed the PCR reads using MiXCR and keeps one entry per CDR3 protein. The sample lists around 16,000 distinct CDR3 sequences; under 75% were seen once. Material for sequencing was CD4+ T cells from blood, cultured in vitro. The receptors here all came from a human donor who had recovered from COVID-19. CDR3s include the opening cysteine and the closing phenylalanine or tryptophan. A D gene is named only where the DNA matches it firmly. Rows may omit the clone size; those that give it use once, few, many or a size class.

TRBJ1-5,TRBV5-1,NA,NA,CASSQDSNQPQHF,TGCGCCAGCAGCCAGGACTCCAATCAGCCCCAGCATTTT
TRBJ2-1,TRBV15,few,TRBD1,CATSSRTGGNEQFF,TGTGCCACCAGCAGTCGAACAGGGGGCAATGAGCAGTTCTTC
TRBJ1-5,TRBV10-3,NA,NA,CAISESSRGVGQPQHF,TGTGCCATCAGTGAGTCGAGTCGGGGGGTGGGTCAGCCCCAGCATTTT
TRBJ2-3,TRBV12-3/TRBV12-4,NA,NA,CASASRGTDTQYF,TGTGCCAGCGCTAGTCGTGGCACAGATACGCAGTATTTT
TRBJ2-7,TRBV15,NA,NA,CATSPTGTYEQYF,TGTGCCACCAGTCCAACAGGCACCTACGAGCAGTACTTC
TRBJ2-1,TRBV12-3/TRBV12-4,NA,NA,CASNTRVYNEQFF,TGTGCCAGCAATACGAGAGTCTACAATGAGCAGTTCTTC
TRBJ1-5,TRBV7-2,few,NA,CASSPQGNNQPQHF,TGTGCCAGCAGCCCTCAGGGTAACAATCAGCCCCAGCATTTT
TRBJ1-2,TRBV28,NA,NA,CASEDWGYGYTF,TGTGCCAGCGAGGACTGGGGCTATGGCTACACCTTC
TRBJ2-2,TRBV24-1,few,NA,CATSQGQGVTGELFF,TGTGCCACCTCTCAGGGGCAAGGGGTAACCGGGGAGCTGTTTTTT
TRBJ2-3,TRBV6-5,NA,NA,CASSYRTLQADTQYF,TGTGCCAGCAGTTATAGGACCCTACAGGCAGATACGCAGTATTTT
TRBJ2-3,TRBV20-1,NA,NA,CSARDGGDATDTQYF,TGCAGTGCTAGAGATGGCGGGGACGCCACAGATACGCAGTATTTT
TRBJ1-1,TRBV7-9,NA,TRBD1,CASSPRQGEDTEAFF,TGTGCCAGCAGCCCCCGACAGGGGGAGGACACTGAAGCTTTCTTT
TRBJ2-5,TRBV10-3,NA,NA,CAISERETQYF,TGTGCCATCAGTGAGAGAGAGACCCAGTACTTC
TRBJ2-7,TRBV7-9,once,NA,CASSFHVYEQYF,TGTGCCAGCAGCTTCCATGTCTACGAGCAGTACTTC
TRBJ1-3,TRBV20-1,few,NA,CSASEWGSGNTIYF,TGCAGTGCTAGTGAGTGGGGCTCTGGAAACACCATATATTTT
TRBJ1-2,TRBV12-1,NA,NA,CASSEEGYTF,TGTGCCAGCAGTGAGGAGGGCTACACCTTC
TRBJ2-5,TRBV5-1,NA,TRBD2,CASSFGTSGDFGETQYF,TGCGCCAGCAGCTTTGGGACTAGCGGGGACTTTGGAGAGACCCAGTACTTC
TRBJ2-7,TRBV6-5,NA,NA,CASSYSLGQRSYEQYF,TGTGCCAGCAGTTACTCGTTAGGGCAGCGCTCCTACGAGCAGTACTTC
TRBJ2-1,TRBV15,few,TRBD2,CATSRDRTSGGTYNEQFF,TGTGCCACCAGCAGAGATCGGACTAGCGGGGGGACCTACAATGAGCAGTTCTTC
TRBJ2-1,TRBV11-3,NA,NA,CASSYRDKNEQFF,TGTGCCAGCAGCTACAGGGATAAAAATGAGCAGTTCTTC
TRBJ1-6,TRBV7-8,once,TRBD1,CASSSRQGQNSPLHF,TGTGCCAGCAGCTCTCGACAGGGGCAGAATTCACCCCTCCACTTT
TRBJ2-3,TRBV7-2,NA,NA,CASSPVGYTQYF,TGTGCCAGCAGCCCAGTCGGGTATACGCAGTATTTT
TRBJ1-4,TRBV20-1,NA,NA,CSAPQQGAFEKLFF,TGCAGTGCCCCCCAACAGGGAGCTTTTGAAAAACTGTTTTTT
TRBJ2-7,TRBV6-2/TRBV6-3,NA,TRBD1,CASSQPLDRKKQYF,TGTGCCAGCAGTCAGCCACTGGACAGGAAGAAGCAGTACTTC
TRBJ2-1,TRBV7-2,NA,TRBD2,CASIFRTSGSRGNEQFF,TGTGCCAGCATTTTTCGTACTAGCGGGAGTCGGGGGAATGAGCAGTTCTTC
TRBJ1-5,TRBV20-1,few,TRBD1,CSARDRETAQPQHF,TGCAGTGCTCGAGACAGGGAGACTGCTCAGCCCCAGCATTTT
TRBJ1-5,TRBV6-1,few,TRBD1,CASRKWQQGNQPQHF,TGTGCCAGCAGGAAATGGCAACAGGGGAATCAGCCCCAGCATTTT
TRBJ1-1,TRBV6-5,NA,TRBD1,CASSFRQGLKDTEAFF,TGTGCCAGCAGTTTCAGACAGGGTTTAAAGGACACTGAAGCTTTCTTT
TRBJ1-5,TRBV6-1,few,NA,CASSEGSIDNQPQHF,TGTGCCAGCAGTGAAGGGTCGATAGATAATCAGCCCCAGCATTTT
TRBJ2-5,TRBV23-1,NA,TRBD2,CASSQPPLRRRGISQETQYF,TGCGCCAGCAGTCAGCCCCCCCTACGTCGGCGGGGGATATCACAAGAGACCCAGTACTTC
TRBJ1-5,TRBV7-3,NA,TRBD1,CASSSPRKGGRGDDIAAQPQHF,TGTGCCAGCAGCTCACCGAGAAAGGGGGGCAGGGGGGATGATATAGCAGCTCAGCCCCAGCATTTT
TRBJ1-3,TRBV7-9,NA,NA,CASSGRLYSGNTIYF,TGTGCCAGCAGCGGAAGACTTTACTCTGGAAACACCATATATTTT
TRBJ2-5,TRBV11-3,NA,NA,CASSTQGETQYF,TGTGCCAGCAGCACCCAAGGGGAGACCCAGTACTTC
TRBJ1-2,TRBV20-1,few,NA,CSAETALYGYTF,TGCAGTGCCGAGACAGCTCTCTATGGCTACACCTTC
TRBJ2-5,TRBV7-3,NA,NA,CASSFSPGHQETQYF,TGTGCCAGCAGCTTTTCTCCGGGACACCAAGAGACCCAGTACTTC
TRBJ1-6,TRBV27,NA,NA,CASSFLGPGNSPLHF,TGTGCCAGCAGTTTCTTGGGGCCTGGTAATTCACCCCTCCACTTT
TRBJ1-3,TRBV4-3,NA,NA,CASSHPDGNTIYF,TGCGCCAGCAGCCATCCCGACGGGAACACCATATATTTT
TRBJ2-7,TRBV18,NA,NA,CASSPEGGVQYF,TGTGCCAGCTCACCTGAGGGGGGCGTGCAGTACTTC
TRBJ2-2,TRBV27,NA,NA,CASSFGASLGPGELFF,TGTGCCAGCAGTTTCGGTGCTAGTCTTGGCCCCGGGGAGCTGTTTTTT
TRBJ1-5,TRBV5-8,NA,TRBD1,CASSSQGGQPQHF,TGTGCCAGCAGCAGCCAGGGGGGGCAGCCCCAGCATTTT
TRBJ2-7,TRBV11-3,NA,NA,CASSLGPSSYEQYF,TGTGCCAGCAGCTTGGGACCGAGCTCCTACGAGCAGTACTTC
TRBJ2-1,TRBV6-1,NA,TRBD2,CASSGLAGGGEQFF,TGTGCCAGCAGCGGACTAGCGGGAGGGGGTGAGCAGTTCTTC
TRBJ2-3,TRBV11-2,NA,NA,CASTNHQRDTQYF,TGTGCCAGCACCAATCACCAACGGGATACGCAGTATTTT
TRBJ2-7,TRBV20-1,NA,NA,CSARRTSSSYEQYF,TGCAGTGCTAGGCGGACTTCTAGCTCCTACGAGCAGTACTTC
TRBJ2-7,TRBV7-2,NA,TRBD2,CASSQDVAGDVDEQYF,TGTGCCAGCAGCCAAGATGTGGCGGGAGACGTTGACGAGCAGTACTTC
TRBJ1-2,TRBV6-5,few,NA,CASSYQRFGSAANYGYTF,TGTGCCAGCAGTTACCAACGGTTTGGGTCGGCGGCTAACTATGGCTACACCTTC
TRBJ2-7,TRBV10-3,NA,NA,CAISESTDSYEQYF,TGTGCCATCAGTGAGTCAACCGATTCCTACGAGCAGTACTTC
TRBJ2-3,TRBV7-2,NA,NA,CASSLKGDTQYF,TGTGCCAGCAGCTTAAAGGGCGATACGCAGTATTTT
TRBJ2-5,TRBV24-1,NA,TRBD2,CATSDPRAGRVSQETQYF,TGTGCCACCAGTGATCCCCGCGCTGGGAGGGTATCACAAGAGACCCAGTACTTC
TRBJ2-4,TRBV6-1,NA,NA,CASSEAPRPKENIQYF,TGTGCCAGCAGTGAAGCGCCCCGGCCGAAAGAAAACATTCAGTACTTC
TRBJ2-3,TRBV10-3,NA,TRBD2,CAGKLGAGEDTQYF,TGTGCCGGGAAGTTAGGTGCGGGGGAGGATACGCAGTATTTT
TRBJ2-7,TRBV2,NA,TRBD1,CASREGQGATYEQYF,TGTGCCAGCAGGGAGGGACAGGGGGCGACCTACGAGCAGTACTTC
TRBJ1-2,TRBV18,NA,NA,CASSPEGQGSRYTF,TGTGCCAGCTCACCAGAGGGGCAGGGGAGTCGCTACACCTTC
TRBJ1-5,TRBV19,few,TRBD1,CASRLTGGQPQHF,TGTGCCAGTAGGCTGACAGGGGGTCAGCCCCAGCATTTT
TRBJ2-5,TRBV24-1,NA,NA,CATSDAGQETQYF,TGTGCCACCAGTGATGCAGGGCAGGAGACCCAGTACTTC